This T cell receptor (beta chain) was identified during a study of low-dose radiotherapy and immunotherapy resistance in tumors. V dropped 7 bases and J dropped 6 bases, with 18 bases sitting between them. CDR3 length equals 14 residues. In germline, CDR1 is DFQATT, CDR2 SNEGSKA (reference sequence). cDNA synthesis used a TRAV/TRBV-specific primer set for both chains. The authors amplified TCRs for 20 PCR cycles with a constant-region primer and a V-primer adapter. TCRdb reprocessed the reads via MiXCR and lists one record per CDR3 protein. Among more than 50,000 distinct CDR3 sequences, approximately 25% were seen once, and the ten largest hold around 5.7%. As to time point: before trial treatment. The donors, trial participants, received nivolumab, ipilimumab, aspirin, low-dose cyclophosphamide and low-dose radiotherapy. This clonotype was picked up many times.

The chain has TRBV20-1 and TRBJ2-2; possible D gene TRBD2, 6 bases. The TCR comes from a male donor with prostate cancer. Material: PBMCs, obtained before treatment. CDR3 in DNA: TGCAGTGGGAGGGACTTGACATCGGCCGGGGAGCTGTTTTTT. Protein: CSGRDLTSAGELFF.